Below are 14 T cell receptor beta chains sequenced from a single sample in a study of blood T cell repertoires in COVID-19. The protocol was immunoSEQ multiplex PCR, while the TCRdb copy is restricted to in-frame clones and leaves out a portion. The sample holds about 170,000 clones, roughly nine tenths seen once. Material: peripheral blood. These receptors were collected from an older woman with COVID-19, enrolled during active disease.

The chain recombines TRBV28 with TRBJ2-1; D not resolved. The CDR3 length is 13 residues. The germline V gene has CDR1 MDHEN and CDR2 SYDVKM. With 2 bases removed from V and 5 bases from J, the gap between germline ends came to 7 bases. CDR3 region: CASSLTLDNEQFF. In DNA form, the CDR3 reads TGTGCCAGCAGTTTAACGCTAGACAATGAGCAGTTCTTC. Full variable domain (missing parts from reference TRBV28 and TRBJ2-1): DVKVTQSSRYLVKRTGEKVFLECVQDMDHENMFWYRQDPGLGLRLIYFSYDVKMKEKGDIPEGYSVSREKKERFSLILESASTNQTSMYLCASSLTLDNEQFFGPGTRLTVL.

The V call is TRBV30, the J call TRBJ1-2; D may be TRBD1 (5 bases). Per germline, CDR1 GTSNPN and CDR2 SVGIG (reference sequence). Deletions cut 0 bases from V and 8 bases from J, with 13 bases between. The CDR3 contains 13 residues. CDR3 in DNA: TGTGCCTGGAGTGTCAGGTCAGGGCTAGGCTACACCTTC. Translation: CAWSVRSGLGYTF.

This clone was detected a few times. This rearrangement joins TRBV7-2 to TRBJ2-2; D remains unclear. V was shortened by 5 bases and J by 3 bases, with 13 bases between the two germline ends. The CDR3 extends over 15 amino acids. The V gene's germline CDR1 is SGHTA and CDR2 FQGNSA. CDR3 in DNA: TGTGCCAGCAGCCCCTACGCACGGGACACCGGGGAGCTGTTTTTT. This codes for CASSPYARDTGELFF.

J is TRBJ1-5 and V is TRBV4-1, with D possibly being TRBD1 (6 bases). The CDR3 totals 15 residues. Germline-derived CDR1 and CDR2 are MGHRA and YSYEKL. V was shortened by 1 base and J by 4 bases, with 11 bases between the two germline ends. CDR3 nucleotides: TGCGCCAGCAGCCAAGGGACGGACAGAAATCAGCCCCAGCATTTT. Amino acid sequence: CASSQGTDRNQPQHF.

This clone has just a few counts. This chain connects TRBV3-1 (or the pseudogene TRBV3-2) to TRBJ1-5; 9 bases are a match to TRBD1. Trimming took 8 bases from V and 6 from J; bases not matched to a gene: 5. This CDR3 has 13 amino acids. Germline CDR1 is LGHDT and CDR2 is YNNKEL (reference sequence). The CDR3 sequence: CASSQGAIQPQHF. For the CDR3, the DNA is TGTGCCAGCTCACAGGGGGCGATTCAGCCCCAGCATTTT.

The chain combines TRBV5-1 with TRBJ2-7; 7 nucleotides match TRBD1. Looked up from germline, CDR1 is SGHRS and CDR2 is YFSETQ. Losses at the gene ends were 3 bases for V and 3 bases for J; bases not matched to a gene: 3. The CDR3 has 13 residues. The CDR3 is CASSSRTGYEQYF. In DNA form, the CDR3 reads TGCGCCAGCAGCTCTCGGACAGGCTACGAGCAGTACTTC. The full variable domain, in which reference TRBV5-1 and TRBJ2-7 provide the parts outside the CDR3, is KAGVTQTPRYLIKTRGQQVTLSCSPISGHRSVSWYQQTPGQGLQFLFEYFSETQRNKGNFPGRFSGRQFSNSRSEMNVSTLELGDSALYLCASSSRTGYEQYFGPGTRLTVT.

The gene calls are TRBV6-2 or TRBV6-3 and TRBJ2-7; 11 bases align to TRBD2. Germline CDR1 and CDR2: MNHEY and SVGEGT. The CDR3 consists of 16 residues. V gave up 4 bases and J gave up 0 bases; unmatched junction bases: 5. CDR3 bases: TGTGCCAGCAGTTTTTCGACTAGCGGGACCTCCTACGAGCAGTACTTC. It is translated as CASSFSTSGTSYEQYF.

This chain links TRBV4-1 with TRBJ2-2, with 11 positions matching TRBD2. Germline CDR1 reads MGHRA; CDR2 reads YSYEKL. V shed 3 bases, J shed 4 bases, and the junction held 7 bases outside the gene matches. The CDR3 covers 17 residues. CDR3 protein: CASSHHGTSGATGELFF. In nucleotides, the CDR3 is TGCGCCAGCAGCCACCACGGGACTAGCGGAGCCACCGGGGAGCTGTTTTTT.

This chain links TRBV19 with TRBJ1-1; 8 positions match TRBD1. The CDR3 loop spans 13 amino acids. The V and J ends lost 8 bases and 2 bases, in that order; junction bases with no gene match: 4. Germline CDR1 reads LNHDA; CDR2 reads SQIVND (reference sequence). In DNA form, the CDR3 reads TGTGCCAGTGCTGACAGGGGAAACACTGAAGCTTTCTTT. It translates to CASADRGNTEAFF.

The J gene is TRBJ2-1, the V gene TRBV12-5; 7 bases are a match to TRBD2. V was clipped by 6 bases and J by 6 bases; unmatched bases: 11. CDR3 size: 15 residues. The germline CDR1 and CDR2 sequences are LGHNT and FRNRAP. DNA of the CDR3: TGTGCTAGTGGCCTCACCGGGGGGTTTGGCAATGAGCAGTTCTTC. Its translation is CASGLTGGFGNEQFF.

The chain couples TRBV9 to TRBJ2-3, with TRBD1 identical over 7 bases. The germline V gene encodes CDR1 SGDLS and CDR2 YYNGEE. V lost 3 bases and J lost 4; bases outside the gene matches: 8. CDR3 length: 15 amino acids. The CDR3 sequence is CASSEAGGSPDTQYF. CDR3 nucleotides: TGTGCCAGCAGCGAGGCAGGGGGTTCCCCAGATACGCAGTATTTT.

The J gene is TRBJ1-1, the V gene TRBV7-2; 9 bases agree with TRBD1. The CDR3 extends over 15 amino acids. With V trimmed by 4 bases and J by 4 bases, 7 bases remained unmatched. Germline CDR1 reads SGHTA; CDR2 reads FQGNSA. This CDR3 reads CASSSGQGMGTEAFF. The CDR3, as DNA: TGTGCCAGCAGCTCGGGACAGGGAATGGGCACTGAAGCTTTCTTT.

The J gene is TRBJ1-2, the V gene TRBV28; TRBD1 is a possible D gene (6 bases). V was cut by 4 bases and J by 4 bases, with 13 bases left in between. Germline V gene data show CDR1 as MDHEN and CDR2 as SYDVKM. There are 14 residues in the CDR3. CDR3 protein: CASSSPVQGYGYTF. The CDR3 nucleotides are TGTGCCAGCAGTTCCCCGGTACAGGGCTATGGCTACACCTTC.

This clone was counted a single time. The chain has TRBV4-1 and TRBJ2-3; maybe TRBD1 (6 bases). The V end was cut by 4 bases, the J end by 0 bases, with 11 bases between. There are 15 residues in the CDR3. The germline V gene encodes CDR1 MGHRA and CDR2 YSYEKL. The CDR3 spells CASSLRTASTDTQYF. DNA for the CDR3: TGCGCCAGCAGCCTCCGGACAGCTAGCACAGATACGCAGTATTTT.